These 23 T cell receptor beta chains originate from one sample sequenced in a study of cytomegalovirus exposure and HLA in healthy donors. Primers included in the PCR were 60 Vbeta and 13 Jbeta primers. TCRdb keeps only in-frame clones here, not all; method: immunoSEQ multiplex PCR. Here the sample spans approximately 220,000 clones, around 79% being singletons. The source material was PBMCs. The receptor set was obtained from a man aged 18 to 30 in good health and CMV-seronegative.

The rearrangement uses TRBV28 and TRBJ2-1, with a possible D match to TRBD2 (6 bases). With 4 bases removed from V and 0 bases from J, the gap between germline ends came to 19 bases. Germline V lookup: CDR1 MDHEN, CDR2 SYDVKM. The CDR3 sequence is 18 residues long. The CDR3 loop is CASSSTRYAGSSYNEQFF. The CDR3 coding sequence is TGTGCCAGCAGTTCCACTCGTTACGCGGGAAGCTCCTACAATGAGCAGTTCTTC.

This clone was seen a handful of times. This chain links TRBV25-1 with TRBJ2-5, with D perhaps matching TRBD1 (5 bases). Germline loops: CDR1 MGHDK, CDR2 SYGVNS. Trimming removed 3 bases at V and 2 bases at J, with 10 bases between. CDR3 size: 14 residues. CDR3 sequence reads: CASSDRTSQETQYF. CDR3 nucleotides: TGTGCCAGCAGTGACCGGACAAGTCAAGAGACCCAGTACTTC.

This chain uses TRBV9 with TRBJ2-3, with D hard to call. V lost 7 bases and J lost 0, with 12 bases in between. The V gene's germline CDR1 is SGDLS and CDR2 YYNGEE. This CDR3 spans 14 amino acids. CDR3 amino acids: CASAGRLSTDTQYF. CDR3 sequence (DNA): TGTGCCAGCGCAGGCAGGCTTAGCACAGATACGCAGTATTTT.

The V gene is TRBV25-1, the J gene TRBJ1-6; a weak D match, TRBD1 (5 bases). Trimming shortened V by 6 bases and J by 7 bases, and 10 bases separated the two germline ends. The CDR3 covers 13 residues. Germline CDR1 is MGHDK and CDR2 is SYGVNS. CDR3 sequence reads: CASRQGPNSPLHF. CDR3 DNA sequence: TGTGCCAGCAGGCAGGGCCCCAATTCACCCCTCCACTTT. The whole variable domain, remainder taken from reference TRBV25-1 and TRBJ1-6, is EADIYQTPRYLVIGTGKKITLECSQTMGHDKMYWYQQDPGMELHLIHYSYGVNSTEKGDLSSESTVSRIRTEHFPLTLESARPSHTSQYLCASRQGPNSPLHFGNGTRLTVT.

The CDR3 spells CASSLDRGNEKLFF. The CDR3 nucleotides are TGTGCCAGCAGCTTAGACAGGGGCAATGAAAAACTGTTTTTT. V usage is TRBV7-2 and J usage is TRBJ1-4, with TRBD1 matching 7 bases. The CDR3 has 14 amino acids. The J segment lost 5 bases and the V segment lost 1 base, leaving 1 base of the junction unmatched. Germline loops: CDR1 SGHTA, CDR2 FQGNSA.

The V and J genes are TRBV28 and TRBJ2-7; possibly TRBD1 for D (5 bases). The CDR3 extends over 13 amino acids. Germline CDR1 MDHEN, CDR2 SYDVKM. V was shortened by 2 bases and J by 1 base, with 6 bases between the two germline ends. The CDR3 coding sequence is TGTGCCAGCAGTTTAGGGGCTTCCTACGAGCAGTACTTC. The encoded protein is CASSLGASYEQYF.

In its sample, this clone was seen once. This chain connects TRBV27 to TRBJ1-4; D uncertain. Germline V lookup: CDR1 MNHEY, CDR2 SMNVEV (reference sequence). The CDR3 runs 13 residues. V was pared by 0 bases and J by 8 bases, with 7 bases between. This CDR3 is CASSLSRGEKLFF. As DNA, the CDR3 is TGTGCCAGCAGTTTATCCCGCGGGGAAAAACTGTTTTTT.

The CDR3 nucleotides are TGTGCCAGCAGTTTATTACGCGGGAGTTTCGACGAGCAGTACTTC. It encodes CASSLLRGSFDEQYF. V gene TRBV28 combines with J gene TRBJ2-7; 7 positions agree with TRBD2. This CDR3 spans 15 amino acids. CDR1 and CDR2 (germline): MDHEN, SYDVKM. V gave up 1 base and J gave up 5 bases; unmatched junction bases: 8.

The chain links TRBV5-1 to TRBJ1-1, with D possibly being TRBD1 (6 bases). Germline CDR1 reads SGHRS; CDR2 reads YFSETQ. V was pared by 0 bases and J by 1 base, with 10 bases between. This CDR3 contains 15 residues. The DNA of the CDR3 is TGCGCCAGCAGCTTGGGGGTAGGGGGGAACACTGAAGCTTTCTTT. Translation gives CASSLGVGGNTEAFF.

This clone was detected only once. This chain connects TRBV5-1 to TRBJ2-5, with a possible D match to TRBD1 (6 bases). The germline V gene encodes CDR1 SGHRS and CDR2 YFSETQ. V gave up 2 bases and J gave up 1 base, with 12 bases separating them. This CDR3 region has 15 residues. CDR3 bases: TGCGCCAGCAGCTTAGGACAGTTAACCCAAGAGACCCAGTACTTC. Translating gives CASSLGQLTQETQYF.

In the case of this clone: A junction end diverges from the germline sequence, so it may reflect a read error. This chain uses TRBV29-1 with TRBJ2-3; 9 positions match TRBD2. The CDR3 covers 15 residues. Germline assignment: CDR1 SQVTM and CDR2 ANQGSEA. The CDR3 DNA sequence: TGTAGCGTTGAAGACGTGGCGGGGGGGTACGATACGCAGTATTTT. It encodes CSVEDVAGGYDTQYF.

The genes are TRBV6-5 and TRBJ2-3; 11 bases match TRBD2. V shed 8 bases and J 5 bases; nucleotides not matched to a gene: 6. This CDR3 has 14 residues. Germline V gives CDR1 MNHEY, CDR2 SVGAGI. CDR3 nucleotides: TGTGCCAGCCTTAGCGGGGGGGGGTTAGATACGCAGTATTTT. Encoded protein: CASLSGGGLDTQYF.

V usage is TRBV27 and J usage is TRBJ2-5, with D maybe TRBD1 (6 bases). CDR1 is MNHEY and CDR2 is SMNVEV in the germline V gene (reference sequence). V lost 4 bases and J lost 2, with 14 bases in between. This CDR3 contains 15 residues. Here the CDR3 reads CASSSTGMPQETQYF. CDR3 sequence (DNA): TGTGCCAGCAGTTCAACAGGGATGCCTCAAGAGACCCAGTACTTC.

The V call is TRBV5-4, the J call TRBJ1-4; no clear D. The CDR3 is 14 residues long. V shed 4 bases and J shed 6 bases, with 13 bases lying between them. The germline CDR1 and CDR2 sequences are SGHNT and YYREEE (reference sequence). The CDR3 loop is CASSPELYDEKLFF. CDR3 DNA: TGTGCCAGCAGCCCGGAGCTGTACGATGAAAAACTGTTTTTT.

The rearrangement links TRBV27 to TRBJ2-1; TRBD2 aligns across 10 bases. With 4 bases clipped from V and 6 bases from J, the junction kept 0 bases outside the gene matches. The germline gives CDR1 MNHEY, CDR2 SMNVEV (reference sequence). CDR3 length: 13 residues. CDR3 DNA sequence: TGTGCCAGCAGTTGGACTAGCGGCAATGAGCAGTTCTTC. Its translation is CASSWTSGNEQFF.

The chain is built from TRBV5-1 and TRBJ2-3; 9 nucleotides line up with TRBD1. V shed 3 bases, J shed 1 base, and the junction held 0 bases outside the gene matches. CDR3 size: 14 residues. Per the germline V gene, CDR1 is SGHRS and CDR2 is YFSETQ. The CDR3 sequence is CASSWTGGTDTQYF. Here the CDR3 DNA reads TGCGCCAGCAGCTGGACAGGGGGCACAGATACGCAGTATTTT. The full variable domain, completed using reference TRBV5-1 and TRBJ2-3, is KAGVTQTPRYLIKTRGQQVTLSCSPISGHRSVSWYQQTPGQGLQFLFEYFSETQRNKGNFPGRFSGRQFSNSRSEMNVSTLELGDSALYLCASSWTGGTDTQYFGPGTRLTVL.

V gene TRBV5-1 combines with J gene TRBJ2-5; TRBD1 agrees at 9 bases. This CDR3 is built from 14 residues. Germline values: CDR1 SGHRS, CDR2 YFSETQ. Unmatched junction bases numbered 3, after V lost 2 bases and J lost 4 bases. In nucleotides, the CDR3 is TGCGCCAGCAGCTTAGACAGGGGGAGAGAGACCCAGTACTTC. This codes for CASSLDRGRETQYF.

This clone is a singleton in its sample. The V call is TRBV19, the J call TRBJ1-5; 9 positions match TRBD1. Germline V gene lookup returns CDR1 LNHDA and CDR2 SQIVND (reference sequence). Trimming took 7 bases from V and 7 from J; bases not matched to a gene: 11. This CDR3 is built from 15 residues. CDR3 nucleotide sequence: TGTGCCAGTAAAGGGGACAGGGAGTCCAACCAGCCCCAGCATTTT. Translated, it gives CASKGDRESNQPQHF.

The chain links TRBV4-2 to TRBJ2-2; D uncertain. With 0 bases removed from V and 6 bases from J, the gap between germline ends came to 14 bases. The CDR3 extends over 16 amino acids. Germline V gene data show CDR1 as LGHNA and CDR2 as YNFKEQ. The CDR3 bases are TGTGCCAGCAGCCAAGATTTGGTTGAGGTCGCCGGGGAGCTGTTTTTT. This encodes CASSQDLVEVAGELFF.

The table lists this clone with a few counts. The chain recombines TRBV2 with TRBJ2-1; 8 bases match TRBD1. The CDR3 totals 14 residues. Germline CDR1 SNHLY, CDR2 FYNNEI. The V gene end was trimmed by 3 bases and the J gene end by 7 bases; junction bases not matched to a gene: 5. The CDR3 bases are TGTGCCAGCAGTGACTGGGACAGGCCGAATGAGCAGTTCTTC. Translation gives CASSDWDRPNEQFF.

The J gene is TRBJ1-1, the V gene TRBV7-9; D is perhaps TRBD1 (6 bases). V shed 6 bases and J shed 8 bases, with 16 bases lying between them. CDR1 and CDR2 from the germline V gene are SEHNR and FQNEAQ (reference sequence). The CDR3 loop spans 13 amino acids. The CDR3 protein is CASSRLSGTEAFF. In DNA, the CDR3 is TGTGCCAGCAGTCGACTTTCCGGGACAGAAGCTTTCTTT.

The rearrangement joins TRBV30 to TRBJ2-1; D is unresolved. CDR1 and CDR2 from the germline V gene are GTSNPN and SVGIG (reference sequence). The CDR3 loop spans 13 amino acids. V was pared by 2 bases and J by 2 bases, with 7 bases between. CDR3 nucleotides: TGTGCCTGGAGTTTCTCAGCCTACAATGAGCAGTTCTTC. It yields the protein CAWSFSAYNEQFF. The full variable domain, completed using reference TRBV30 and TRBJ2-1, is SQTIHQWPATLVQPVGSPLSLECTVEGTSNPNLYWYRQAAGRGLQLLFYSVGIGQISSEVPQNLSASRPQDRQFILSSKKLLLSDSGFYLCAWSFSAYNEQFFGPGTRLTVL.

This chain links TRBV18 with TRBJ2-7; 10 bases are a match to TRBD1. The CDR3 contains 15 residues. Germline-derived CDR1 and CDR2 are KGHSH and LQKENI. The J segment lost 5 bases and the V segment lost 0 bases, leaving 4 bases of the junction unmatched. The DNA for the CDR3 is TGTGCCAGCTCACCACCGACAGGGGGCAAGGACGAGCAGTACTTC. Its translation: CASSPPTGGKDEQYF.